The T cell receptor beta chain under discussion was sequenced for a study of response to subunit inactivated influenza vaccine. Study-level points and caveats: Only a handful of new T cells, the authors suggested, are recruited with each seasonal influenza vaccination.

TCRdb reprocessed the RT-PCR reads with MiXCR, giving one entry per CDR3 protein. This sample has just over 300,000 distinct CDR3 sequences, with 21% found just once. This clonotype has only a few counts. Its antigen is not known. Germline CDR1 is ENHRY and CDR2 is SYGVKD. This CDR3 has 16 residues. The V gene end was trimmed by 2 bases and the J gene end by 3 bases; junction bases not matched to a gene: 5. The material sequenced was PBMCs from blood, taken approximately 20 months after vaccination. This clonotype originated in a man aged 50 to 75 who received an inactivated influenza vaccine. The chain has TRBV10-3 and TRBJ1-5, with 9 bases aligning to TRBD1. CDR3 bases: TGTGCCATCAGTGAGGGACAGGGGAGTCTCAATCAGCCCCAGCATTTT. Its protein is CAISEGQGSLNQPQHF.